Below, 8 T cell receptor beta chains from the same sample are listed, as sequenced in a study of cytomegalovirus exposure and HLA in healthy donors. Primers included in the PCR were 60 Vbeta and 13 Jbeta primers. Sequencing was performed with immunoSEQ multiplex PCR; in TCRdb, only in-frame clones are kept and a portion is missing. This sample has fewer than 150,000 clones; 77% occur once, and the top ten carry 4.5% to 5%. Source material: PBMCs. All receptors come from a man over 45 in good health and CMV-seropositive.

This clone was seen just once. The chain has TRBV29-1 and TRBJ2-3, with TRBD1 matching over 7 bases. The CDR3 runs 13 residues. V was pared by 6 bases and J by 3 bases, with 6 bases of the junction left unmatched. Germline CDR1 reads SQVTM; CDR2 reads ANQGSEA. The CDR3, as DNA: TGCAGCGTGGCGACAGGGATGACAGATACGCAGTATTTT. It encodes CSVATGMTDTQYF.

This clone was observed a few times. The rearrangement links TRBV6-1 to TRBJ1-3; D is unclear. There are 16 residues in the CDR3. The V gene lost 2 bases and the J gene lost 0 bases, with 11 bases spanning the gap. CDR1 is MNHNS and CDR2 is SASEGT in the germline V gene. CDR3 amino acids: CASSESEGSSGNTIYF. CDR3 in DNA: TGTGCCAGCAGTGAATCGGAGGGAAGCTCTGGAAACACCATATATTTT.

This sequence joins TRBV5-6 and TRBJ2-7; TRBD2 matches at 9 bases. This CDR3 comprises 17 residues. Germline CDR1 and CDR2: SGHDT and YYEEEE. V shed 0 bases, J shed 2 bases, and the junction held 9 bases outside the gene matches. The DNA for the CDR3 is TGTGCCAGCAGCTTGGTTGCGGTAGCGGGAGTCCCCTACGAGCAGTACTTC. The encoded protein is CASSLVAVAGVPYEQYF.

This rearrangement joins TRBV5-4 to TRBJ1-1; D perhaps matches TRBD1 (5 bases). CDR3 length: 11 amino acids. In germline, CDR1 is SGHNT, CDR2 YYREEE (reference sequence). V lost 6 bases and J lost 5, with 8 bases in between. In DNA, the CDR3 is TGTGCCAGCACCGGGGGAACTGAAGCTTTCTTT. Translated, it gives CASTGGTEAFF. The variable domain in full, with the rest retrieved from reference TRBV5-4 and TRBJ1-1, is ETGVTQSPTHLIKTRGQQVTLRCSSQSGHNTVSWYQQALGQGPQFIFQYYREEENGRGNFPPRFSGLQFPNYSSELNVNALELDDSALYLCASTGGTEAFFGQGTRLTVV.

The chain joins TRBV5-1 to TRBJ2-6; D unresolved. Germline lookup yields CDR1 SGHRS and CDR2 YFSETQ. The CDR3 has 16 amino acids. Trimming removed 0 bases at V and 2 bases at J, with 9 bases between. The CDR3 loop is CASSLAPQTGANVLTF. CDR3 bases: TGCGCCAGCAGCTTGGCCCCCCAGACTGGGGCCAACGTCCTGACTTTC.

CDR3 coding DNA: TGTGCCAGCAGCCCTGACCCAGGGAAGACCCAGTACTTC. It encodes CASSPDPGKTQYF. The V and J genes are TRBV6-5 and TRBJ2-5, with a weak D call TRBD1 (5 bases). The V and J ends lost 6 bases and 6 bases respectively, with 14 bases between them. Germline lookup yields CDR1 MNHEY and CDR2 SVGAGI. The CDR3 loop spans 13 amino acids.

The chain carries TRBV10-3 and TRBJ2-1, with TRBD2 matching over 10 bases. This CDR3 has 13 residues. The trim removed 9 bases at V and 5 bases at J, leaving 4 bases unmatched. Germline V lookup: CDR1 ENHRY, CDR2 SYGVKD. CDR3 bases: TGTGCCATGTCTAGCGGGAGAGACAATGAGCAGTTCTTC. The encoded protein is CAMSSGRDNEQFF.

The chain uses TRBV15 and TRBJ1-5, with 8 bases matching TRBD1. From germline, CDR1 is LNHNV and CDR2 YYDKDF (reference sequence). The trim removed 0 bases at V and 0 bases at J, leaving 4 bases unmatched. The CDR3 extends over 17 amino acids. CDR3 loop: CATSRDQGAGSNQPQHF. CDR3 nucleotides: TGTGCCACCAGCAGAGATCAGGGGGCGGGTAGCAATCAGCCCCAGCATTTT.